This section outlines one TCR beta chain sequence together with its context. V lost 5 bases and J 7 bases, leaving 15 bases between the germline ends. The CDR3 spans 14 residues. The germline gives CDR1 MNHEY, CDR2 SVGAGI. TCRdb used MiXCR to reprocess the 5' RACE reads, holding one entry per CDR3 protein. This table has approximately 120,000 distinct CDR3 sequences, nearly 15% appearing once. The source of the sample is a study of T cells after yellow fever vaccination. The gene calls are TRBV6-5 and TRBJ1-5, with unresolved D. The source material was CD8+ T cells sorted from PBMCs, sampled 5 days after the yellow fever booster vaccination. The TCR originated in a man between 18 and 29 years old who received the YFV17D yellow fever vaccine. CDR3 residues: CASSPDGPWQPQHF. In nucleotides, the CDR3 is TGTGCCAGCAGTCCGGACGGGCCCTGGCAGCCCCAGCATTTT.